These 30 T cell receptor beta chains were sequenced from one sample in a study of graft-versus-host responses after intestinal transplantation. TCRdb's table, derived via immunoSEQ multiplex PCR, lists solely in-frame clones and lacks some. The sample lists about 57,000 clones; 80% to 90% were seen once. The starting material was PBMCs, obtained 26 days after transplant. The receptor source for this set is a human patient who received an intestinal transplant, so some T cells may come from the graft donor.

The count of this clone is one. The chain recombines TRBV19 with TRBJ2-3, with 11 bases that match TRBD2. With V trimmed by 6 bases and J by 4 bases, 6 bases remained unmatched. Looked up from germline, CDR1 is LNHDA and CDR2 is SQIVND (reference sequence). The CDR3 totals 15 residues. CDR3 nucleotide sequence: TGTGCCAGTAGGATTAGCGGGGGGGCCGCAGATACGCAGTATTTT. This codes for CASRISGGAADTQYF.

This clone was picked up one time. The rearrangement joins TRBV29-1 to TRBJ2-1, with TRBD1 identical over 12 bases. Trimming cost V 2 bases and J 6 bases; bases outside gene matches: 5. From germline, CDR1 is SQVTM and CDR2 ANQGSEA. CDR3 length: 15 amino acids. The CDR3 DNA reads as TGCAGCGTTGAACCGGGACAGGGGGCCTTCAATGAGCAGTTCTTC. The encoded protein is CSVEPGQGAFNEQFF.

For the CDR3, the DNA is TGTGCCAGCAGTTCTAACCTACAGGGTAAGGTCGACGAGCAGTACGTC. As protein: CASSSNLQGKVDEQYV. V gene TRBV28 combines with J gene TRBJ2-7; a possible D gene is TRBD1 (6 bases). There are 16 residues in the CDR3. Trimming shortened V by 4 bases and J by 5 bases, and 21 bases separated the two germline ends. Germline CDR1 reads MDHEN; CDR2 reads SYDVKM.

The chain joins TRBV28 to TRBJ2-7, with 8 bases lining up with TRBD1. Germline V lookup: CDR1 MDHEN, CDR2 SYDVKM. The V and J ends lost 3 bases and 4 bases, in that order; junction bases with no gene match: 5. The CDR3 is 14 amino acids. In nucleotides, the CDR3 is TGTGCCAGCAGTTTCAGGGGGCCTCCTTACGAGCAGTACTTC. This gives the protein CASSFRGPPYEQYF.

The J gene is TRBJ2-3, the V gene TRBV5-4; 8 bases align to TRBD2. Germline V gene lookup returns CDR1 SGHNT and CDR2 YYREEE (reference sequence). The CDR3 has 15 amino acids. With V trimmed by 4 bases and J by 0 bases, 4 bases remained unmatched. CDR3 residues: CASSLSGGSTDTQYF. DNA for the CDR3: TGTGCCAGCAGCCTAAGCGGGGGTAGCACAGATACGCAGTATTTT.

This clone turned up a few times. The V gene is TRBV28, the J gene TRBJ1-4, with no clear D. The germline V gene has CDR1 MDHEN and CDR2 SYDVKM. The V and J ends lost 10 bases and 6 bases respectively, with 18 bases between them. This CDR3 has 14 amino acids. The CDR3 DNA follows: TGTGCCACCCCTCGACTAGGGCTGTATGAAAAACTGTTTTTT. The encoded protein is CATPRLGLYEKLFF.

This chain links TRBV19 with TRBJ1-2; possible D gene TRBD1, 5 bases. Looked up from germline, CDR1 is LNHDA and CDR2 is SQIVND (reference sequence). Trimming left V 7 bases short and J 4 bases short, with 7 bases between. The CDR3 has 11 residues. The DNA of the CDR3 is TGTGCCAGTACGCAGGGCTATGGCTACACCTTC. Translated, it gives CASTQGYGYTF.

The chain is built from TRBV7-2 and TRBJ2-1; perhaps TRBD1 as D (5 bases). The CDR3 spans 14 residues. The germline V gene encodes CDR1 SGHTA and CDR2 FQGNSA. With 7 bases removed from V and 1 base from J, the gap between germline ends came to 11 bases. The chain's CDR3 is CASKNRGSYNEQFF. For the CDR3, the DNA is TGTGCCAGCAAGAATAGGGGATCCTACAATGAGCAGTTCTTC.

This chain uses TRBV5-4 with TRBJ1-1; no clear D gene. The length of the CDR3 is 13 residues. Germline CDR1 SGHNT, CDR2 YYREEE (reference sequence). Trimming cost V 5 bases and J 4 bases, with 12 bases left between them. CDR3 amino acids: CASRQESSTEAFF. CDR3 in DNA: TGTGCCAGCAGACAAGAGTCTAGCACTGAAGCTTTCTTT.

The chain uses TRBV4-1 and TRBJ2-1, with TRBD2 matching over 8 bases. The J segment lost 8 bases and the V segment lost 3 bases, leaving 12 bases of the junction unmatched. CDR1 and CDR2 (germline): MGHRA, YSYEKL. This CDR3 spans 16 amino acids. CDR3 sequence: CASSHLGGDAIDEQFF. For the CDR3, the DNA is TGCGCCAGCAGCCATCTCGGGGGGGACGCTATCGATGAGCAGTTCTTC.

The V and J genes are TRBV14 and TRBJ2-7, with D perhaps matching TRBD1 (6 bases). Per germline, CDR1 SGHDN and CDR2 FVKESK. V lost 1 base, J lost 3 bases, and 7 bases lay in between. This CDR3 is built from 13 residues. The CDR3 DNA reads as TGTGCCAGCAGCCAAGGAGGGGGCTACGAGCAGTACTTC. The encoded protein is CASSQGGGYEQYF.

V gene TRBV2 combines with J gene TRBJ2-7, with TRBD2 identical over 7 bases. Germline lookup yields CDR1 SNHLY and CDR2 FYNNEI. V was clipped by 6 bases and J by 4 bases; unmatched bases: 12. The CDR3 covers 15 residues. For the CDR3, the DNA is TGTGCCAGCAGCGAACGGGTGCGGGAGCATTACGAGCAGTACTTC. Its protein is CASSERVREHYEQYF.

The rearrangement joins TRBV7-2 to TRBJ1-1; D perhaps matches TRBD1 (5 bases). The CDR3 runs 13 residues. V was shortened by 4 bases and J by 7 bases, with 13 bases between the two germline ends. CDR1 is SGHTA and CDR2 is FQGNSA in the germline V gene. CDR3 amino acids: CASSWEGYSEAFF. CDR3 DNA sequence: TGTGCCAGCAGCTGGGAGGGGTATAGTGAAGCTTTCTTT.

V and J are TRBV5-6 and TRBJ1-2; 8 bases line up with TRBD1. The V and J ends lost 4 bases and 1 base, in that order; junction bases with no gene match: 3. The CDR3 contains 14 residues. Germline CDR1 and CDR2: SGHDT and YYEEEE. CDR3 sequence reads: CASSPGQGNYGYTF. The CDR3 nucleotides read TGTGCCAGCAGCCCCGGACAGGGTAACTATGGCTACACCTTC. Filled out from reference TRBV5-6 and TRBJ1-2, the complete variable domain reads DAGVTQSPTHLIKTRGQQVTLRCSPKSGHDTVSWYQQALGQGPQFIFQYYEEEERQRGNFPDRFSGHQFPNYSSELNVNALLLGDSALYLCASSPGQGNYGYTFGSGTRLTVV.

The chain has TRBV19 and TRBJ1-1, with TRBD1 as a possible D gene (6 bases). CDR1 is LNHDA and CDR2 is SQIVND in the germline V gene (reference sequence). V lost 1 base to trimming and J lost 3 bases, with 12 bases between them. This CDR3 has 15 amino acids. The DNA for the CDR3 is TGTGCCAGTAGTATAGGGACAGTCCCGGACACTGAAGCTTTCTTT. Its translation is CASSIGTVPDTEAFF.

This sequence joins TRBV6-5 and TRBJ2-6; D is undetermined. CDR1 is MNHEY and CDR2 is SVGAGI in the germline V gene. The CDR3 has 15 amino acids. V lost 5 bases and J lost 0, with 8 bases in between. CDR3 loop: CASSTHHSGANVLTF. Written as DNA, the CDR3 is TGTGCCAGCAGTACACATCACTCTGGGGCCAACGTCCTGACTTTC.

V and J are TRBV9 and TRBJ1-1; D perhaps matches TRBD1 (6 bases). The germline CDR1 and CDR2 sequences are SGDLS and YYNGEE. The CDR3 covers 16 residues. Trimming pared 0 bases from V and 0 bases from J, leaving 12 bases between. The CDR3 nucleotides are TGTGCCAGCAGCGTAGAACCGGGACAATTGAACACTGAAGCTTTCTTT. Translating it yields CASSVEPGQLNTEAFF.

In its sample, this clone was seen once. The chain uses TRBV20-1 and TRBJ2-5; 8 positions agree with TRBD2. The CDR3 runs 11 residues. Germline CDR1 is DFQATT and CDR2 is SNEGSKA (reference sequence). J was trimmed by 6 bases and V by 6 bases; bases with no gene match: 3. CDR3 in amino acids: CSAGTRKTQYF. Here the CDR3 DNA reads TGCAGTGCAGGGACTAGGAAGACCCAGTACTTC.

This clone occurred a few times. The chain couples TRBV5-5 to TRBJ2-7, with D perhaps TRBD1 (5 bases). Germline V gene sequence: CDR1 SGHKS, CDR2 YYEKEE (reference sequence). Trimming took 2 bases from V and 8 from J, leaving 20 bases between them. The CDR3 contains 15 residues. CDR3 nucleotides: TGTGCCAGCAGCTTTCTGGTCGAAGGGGTTCCAAAGCAGTACGTC. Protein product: CASSFLVEGVPKQYV.

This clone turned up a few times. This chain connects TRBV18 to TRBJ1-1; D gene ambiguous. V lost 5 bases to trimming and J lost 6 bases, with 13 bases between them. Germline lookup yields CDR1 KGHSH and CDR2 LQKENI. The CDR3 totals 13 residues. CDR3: CASSEVRGAEAFF. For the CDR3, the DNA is TGTGCCAGCTCAGAGGTCAGAGGCGCTGAAGCTTTCTTT.

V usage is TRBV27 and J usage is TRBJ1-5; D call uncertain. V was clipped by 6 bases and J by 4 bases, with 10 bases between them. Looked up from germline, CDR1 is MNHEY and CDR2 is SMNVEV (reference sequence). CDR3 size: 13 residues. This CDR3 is CASSPTGNQPQHF. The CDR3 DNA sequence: TGTGCCAGCAGCCCGACGGGGAATCAGCCCCAGCATTTT.

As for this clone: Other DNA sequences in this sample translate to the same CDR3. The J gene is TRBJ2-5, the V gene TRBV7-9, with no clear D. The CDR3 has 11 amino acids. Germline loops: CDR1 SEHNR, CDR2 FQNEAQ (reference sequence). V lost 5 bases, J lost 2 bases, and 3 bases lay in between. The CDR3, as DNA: TGTGCCAGCAGCCTACAAGAGACCCAGTACTTC. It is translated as CASSLQETQYF.

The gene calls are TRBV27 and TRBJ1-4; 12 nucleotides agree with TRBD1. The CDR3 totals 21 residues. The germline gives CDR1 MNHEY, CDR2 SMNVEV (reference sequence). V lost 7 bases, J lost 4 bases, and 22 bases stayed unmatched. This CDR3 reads CASTENYPPGQGAKGNEKLFF. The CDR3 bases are TGTGCCAGCACCGAAAACTACCCGCCGGGACAGGGGGCAAAGGGTAATGAAAAACTGTTTTTT.

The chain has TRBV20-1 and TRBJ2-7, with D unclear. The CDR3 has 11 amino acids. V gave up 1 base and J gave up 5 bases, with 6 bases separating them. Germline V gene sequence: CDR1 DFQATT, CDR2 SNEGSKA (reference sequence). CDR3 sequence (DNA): TGCAGTGCTAGAGCACAGAACGAGCAGTACTTC. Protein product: CSARAQNEQYF.

CDR3 sequence (DNA): TGTGCCAGCAGTTTATCGGGAGGGGAGGGTACCAAAAACATTCAGTACTTC. Amino acid sequence: CASSLSGGEGTKNIQYF. The V and J genes are TRBV27 and TRBJ2-4; 7 nucleotides agree with TRBD2. CDR3 length: 17 residues. Germline-derived CDR1 and CDR2 are MNHEY and SMNVEV (reference sequence). The V gene end was trimmed by 0 bases and the J gene end by 2 bases; junction bases not matched to a gene: 7.

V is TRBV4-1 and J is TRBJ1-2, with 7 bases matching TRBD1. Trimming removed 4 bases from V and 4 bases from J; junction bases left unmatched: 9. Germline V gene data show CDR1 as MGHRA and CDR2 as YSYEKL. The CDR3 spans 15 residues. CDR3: CASSPETGRGYGYTF. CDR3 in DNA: TGCGCCAGCAGCCCAGAGACAGGGAGAGGCTATGGCTACACCTTC.

Written as DNA, the CDR3 is TGTGCCAGCAGCTTGGTGGTTTTGCTGACAGGAGAAGATCACGAGCAGTACTTC. This codes for CASSLVVLLTGEDHEQYF. The chain has TRBV5-8 and TRBJ2-7, with D possibly matching TRBD1 (6 bases). The CDR3 consists of 18 residues. Germline assignment: CDR1 SGHTS and CDR2 YDEGEE. Deletions cut 0 bases from V and 5 bases from J, with 24 bases between.

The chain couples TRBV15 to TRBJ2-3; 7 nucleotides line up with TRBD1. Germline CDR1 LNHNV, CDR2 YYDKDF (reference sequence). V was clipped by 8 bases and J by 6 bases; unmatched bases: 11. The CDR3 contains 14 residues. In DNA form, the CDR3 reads TGTGCCACCTGGGACAGCGAGGGAGAGGATACGCAGTATTTT. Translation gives CATWDSEGEDTQYF.

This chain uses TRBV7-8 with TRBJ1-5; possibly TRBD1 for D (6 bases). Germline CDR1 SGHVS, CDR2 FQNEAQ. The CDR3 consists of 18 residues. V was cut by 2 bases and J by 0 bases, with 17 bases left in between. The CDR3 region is CASSLSGGTIHSNQPQHF. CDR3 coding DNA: TGTGCCAGCAGCTTATCTGGGGGCACCATCCATAGCAATCAGCCCCAGCATTTT.

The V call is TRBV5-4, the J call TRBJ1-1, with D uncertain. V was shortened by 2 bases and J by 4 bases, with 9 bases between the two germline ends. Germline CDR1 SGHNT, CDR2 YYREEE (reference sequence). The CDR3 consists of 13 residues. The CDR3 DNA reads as TGTGCCAGCAGCTTAGAGGAGTCCACTGAAGCTTTCTTT. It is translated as CASSLEESTEAFF. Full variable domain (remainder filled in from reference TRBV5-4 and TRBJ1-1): ETGVTQSPTHLIKTRGQQVTLRCSSQSGHNTVSWYQQALGQGPQFIFQYYREEENGRGNFPPRFSGLQFPNYSSELNVNALELDDSALYLCASSLEESTEAFFGQGTRLTVV.